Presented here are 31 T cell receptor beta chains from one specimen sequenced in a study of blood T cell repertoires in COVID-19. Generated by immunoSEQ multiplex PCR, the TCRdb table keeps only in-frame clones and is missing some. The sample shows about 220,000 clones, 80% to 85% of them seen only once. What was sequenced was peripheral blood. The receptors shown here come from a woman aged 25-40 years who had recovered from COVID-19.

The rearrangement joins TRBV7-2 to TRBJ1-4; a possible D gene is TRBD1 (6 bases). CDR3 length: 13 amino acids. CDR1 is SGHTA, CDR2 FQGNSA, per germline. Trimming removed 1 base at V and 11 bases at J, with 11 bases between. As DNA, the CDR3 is TGTGCCAGCAGCTTAGACAGGGAGGGGAAACTGTTTTTT. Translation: CASSLDREGKLFF.

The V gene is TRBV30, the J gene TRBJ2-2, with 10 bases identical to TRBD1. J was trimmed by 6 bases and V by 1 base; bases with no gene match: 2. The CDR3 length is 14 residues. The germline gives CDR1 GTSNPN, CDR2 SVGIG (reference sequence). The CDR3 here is CAWSGDRGPGELFF. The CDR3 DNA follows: TGTGCCTGGAGTGGAGACAGGGGGCCCGGGGAGCTGTTTTTT.

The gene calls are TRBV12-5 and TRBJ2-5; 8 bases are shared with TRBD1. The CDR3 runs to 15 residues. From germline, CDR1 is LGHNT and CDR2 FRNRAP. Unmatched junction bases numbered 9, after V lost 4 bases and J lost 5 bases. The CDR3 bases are TGTGCTAGTGGTTCCCCACCTTCAGGGGGCGAGACCCAGTACTTC. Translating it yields CASGSPPSGGETQYF. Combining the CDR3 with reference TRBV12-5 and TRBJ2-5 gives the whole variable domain DARVTQTPRHKVTEMGQEVTMRCQPILGHNTVFWYRQTMMQGLELLAYFRNRAPLDDSGMPKDRFSAEMPDATLATLKIQPSEPRDSAVYFCASGSPPSGGETQYFGPGTRLLVL.

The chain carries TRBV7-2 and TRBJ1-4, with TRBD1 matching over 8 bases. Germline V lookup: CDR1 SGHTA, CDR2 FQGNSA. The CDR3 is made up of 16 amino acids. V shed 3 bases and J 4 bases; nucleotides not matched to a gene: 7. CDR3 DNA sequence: TGTGCCAGCAGCTTTGGCATACAGGGGGGTAATGAAAAACTGTTTTTT. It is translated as CASSFGIQGGNEKLFF.

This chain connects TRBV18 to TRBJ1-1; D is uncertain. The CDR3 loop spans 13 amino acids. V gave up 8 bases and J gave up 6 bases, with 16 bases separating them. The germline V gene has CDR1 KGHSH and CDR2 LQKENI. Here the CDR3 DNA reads TGTGCCAGCCGACATTCGTCCGTTGCTGAAGCTTTCTTT. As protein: CASRHSSVAEAFF.

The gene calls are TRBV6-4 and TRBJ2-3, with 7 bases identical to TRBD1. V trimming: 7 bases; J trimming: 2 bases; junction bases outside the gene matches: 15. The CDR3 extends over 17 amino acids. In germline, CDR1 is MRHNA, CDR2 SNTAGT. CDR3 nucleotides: TGTGCCAGCATTTACGACAGGGACGTGTATTCCACAGATACGCAGTATTTT. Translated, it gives CASIYDRDVYSTDTQYF.

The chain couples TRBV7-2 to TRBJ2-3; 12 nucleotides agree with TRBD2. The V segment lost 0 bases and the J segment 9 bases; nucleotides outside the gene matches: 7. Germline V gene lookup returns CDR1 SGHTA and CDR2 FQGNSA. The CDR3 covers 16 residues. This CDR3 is CASSLAISSGRETQYF. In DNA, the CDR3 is TGTGCCAGCAGCTTAGCGATATCTAGCGGGAGGGAGACGCAGTATTTT.

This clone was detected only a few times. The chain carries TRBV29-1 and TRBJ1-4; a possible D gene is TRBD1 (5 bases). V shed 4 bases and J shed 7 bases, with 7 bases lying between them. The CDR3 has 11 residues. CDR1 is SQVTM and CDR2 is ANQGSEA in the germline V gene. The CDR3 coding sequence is TGCAGCGTTGGACAGCCTGAAAAACTGTTTTTT. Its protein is CSVGQPEKLFF.

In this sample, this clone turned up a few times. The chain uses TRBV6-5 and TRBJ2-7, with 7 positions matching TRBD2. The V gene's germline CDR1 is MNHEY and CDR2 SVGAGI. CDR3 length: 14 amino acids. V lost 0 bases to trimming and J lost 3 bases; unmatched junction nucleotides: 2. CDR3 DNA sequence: TGTGCCAGCAGTTACTCGCCTAGCGGCTACGAGCAGTACTTC. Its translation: CASSYSPSGYEQYF.

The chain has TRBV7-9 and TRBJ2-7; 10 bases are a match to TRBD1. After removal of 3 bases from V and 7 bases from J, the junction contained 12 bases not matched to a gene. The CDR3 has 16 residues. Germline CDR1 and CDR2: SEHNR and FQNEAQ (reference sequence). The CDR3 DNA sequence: TGTGCCAGCAGCTTGGATCCGGGACAGGGGACAATTGAGCAGTACTTC. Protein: CASSLDPGQGTIEQYF. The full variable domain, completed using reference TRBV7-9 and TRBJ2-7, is DTGVSQNPRHKITKRGQNVTFRCDPISEHNRLYWYRQTLGQGPEFLTYFQNEAQLEKSRLLSDRFSAERPKGSFSTLEIQRTEQGDSAMYLCASSLDPGQGTIEQYFGPGTRLTVT.

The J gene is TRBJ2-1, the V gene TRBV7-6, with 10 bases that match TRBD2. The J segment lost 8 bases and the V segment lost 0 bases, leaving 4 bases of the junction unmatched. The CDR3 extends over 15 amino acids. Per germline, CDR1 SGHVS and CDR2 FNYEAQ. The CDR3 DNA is TGTGCCAGCAGCTTAGCACTAGCGGGATTCCATGAGCAGTTCTTC. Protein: CASSLALAGFHEQFF.

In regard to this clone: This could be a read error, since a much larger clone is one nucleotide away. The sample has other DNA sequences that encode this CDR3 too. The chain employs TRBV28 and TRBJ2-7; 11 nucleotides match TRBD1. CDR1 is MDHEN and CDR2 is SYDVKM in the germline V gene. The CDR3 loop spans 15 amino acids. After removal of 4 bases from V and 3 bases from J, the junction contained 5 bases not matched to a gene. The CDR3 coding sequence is TGTGCCAGCAGTTCCGGGACAGGGGGACTCTACGAGCAGTACTTC. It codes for CASSSGTGGLYEQYF.

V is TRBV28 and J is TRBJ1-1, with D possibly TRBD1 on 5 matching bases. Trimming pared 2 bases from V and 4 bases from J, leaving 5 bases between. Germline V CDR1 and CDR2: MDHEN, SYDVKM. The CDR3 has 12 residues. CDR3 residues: CASSLQGTEAFF. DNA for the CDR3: TGTGCCAGCAGTTTACAGGGCACTGAAGCTTTCTTT.

The CDR3 DNA is TGTGCCAGCAGCCGAACTTTGGGGGTTAGTGGGAGGGCAAACGAGCAGTACTTC. It codes for CASSRTLGVSGRANEQYF. The chain employs TRBV7-9 and TRBJ2-7; 7 positions agree with TRBD2. This CDR3 has 18 residues. Germline V gives CDR1 SEHNR, CDR2 FQNEAQ (reference sequence). Trimming cost V 5 bases and J 5 bases; bases outside gene matches: 21.

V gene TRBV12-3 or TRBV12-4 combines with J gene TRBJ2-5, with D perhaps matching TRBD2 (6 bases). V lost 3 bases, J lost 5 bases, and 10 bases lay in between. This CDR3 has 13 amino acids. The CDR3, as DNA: TGTGCCAGCAGTTTTGCGGGAACGGAGACCCAGTACTTC. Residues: CASSFAGTETQYF.

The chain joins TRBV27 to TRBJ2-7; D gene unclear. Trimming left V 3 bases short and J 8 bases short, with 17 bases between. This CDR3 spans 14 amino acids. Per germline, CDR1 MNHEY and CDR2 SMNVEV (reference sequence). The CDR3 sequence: CASSLRLDLPKQYF. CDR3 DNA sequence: TGTGCCAGCAGTTTGCGGCTAGACCTCCCCAAGCAGTACTTC.

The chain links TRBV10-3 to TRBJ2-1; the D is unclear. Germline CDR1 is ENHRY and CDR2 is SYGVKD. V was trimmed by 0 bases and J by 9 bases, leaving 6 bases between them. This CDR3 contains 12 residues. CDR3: CAISESGGEQFF. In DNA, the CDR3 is TGTGCCATCAGTGAGTCCGGCGGTGAGCAGTTCTTC.

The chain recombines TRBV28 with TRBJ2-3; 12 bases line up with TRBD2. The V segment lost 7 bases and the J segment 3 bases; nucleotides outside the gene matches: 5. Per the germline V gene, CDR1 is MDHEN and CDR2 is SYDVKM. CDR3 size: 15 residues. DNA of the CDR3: TGTGCCAGCACCGGACTAGCGGGGATGACAGATACGCAGTATTTT. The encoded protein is CASTGLAGMTDTQYF.

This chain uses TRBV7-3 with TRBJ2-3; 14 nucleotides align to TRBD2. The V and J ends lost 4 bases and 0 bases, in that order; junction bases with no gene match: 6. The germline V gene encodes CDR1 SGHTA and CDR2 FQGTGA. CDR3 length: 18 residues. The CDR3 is CASSSGTSGSPSTDTQYF. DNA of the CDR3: TGTGCCAGCAGCTCCGGGACTAGCGGGAGTCCTAGCACAGATACGCAGTATTTT.

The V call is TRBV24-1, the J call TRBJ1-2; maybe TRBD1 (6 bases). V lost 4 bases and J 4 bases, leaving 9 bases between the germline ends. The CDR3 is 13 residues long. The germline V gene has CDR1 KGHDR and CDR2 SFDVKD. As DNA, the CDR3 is TGTGCCACCAGTGACACAGGGATCTATGGCTACACCTTC. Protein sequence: CATSDTGIYGYTF.

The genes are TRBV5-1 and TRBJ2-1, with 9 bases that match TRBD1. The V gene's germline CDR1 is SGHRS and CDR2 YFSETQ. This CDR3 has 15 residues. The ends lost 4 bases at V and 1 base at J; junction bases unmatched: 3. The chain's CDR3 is CASSRDRESYNEQFF. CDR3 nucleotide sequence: TGCGCCAGCAGCAGGGACAGGGAATCCTACAATGAGCAGTTCTTC.

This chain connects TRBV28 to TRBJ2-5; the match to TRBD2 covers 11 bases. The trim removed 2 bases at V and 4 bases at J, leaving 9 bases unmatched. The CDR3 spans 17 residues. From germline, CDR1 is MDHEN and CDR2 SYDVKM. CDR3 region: CASSLPARLAGRETQYF. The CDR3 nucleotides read TGTGCCAGCAGTTTACCCGCCAGACTAGCGGGAAGAGAGACCCAGTACTTC.

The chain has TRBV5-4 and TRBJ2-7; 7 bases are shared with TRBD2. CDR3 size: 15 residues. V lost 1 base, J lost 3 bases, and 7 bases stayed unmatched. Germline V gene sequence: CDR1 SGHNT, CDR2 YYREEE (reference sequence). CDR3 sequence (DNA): TGTGCCAGCAGCTTGAGTCCAGGCGGGGGCTACGAGCAGTACTTC. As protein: CASSLSPGGGYEQYF.

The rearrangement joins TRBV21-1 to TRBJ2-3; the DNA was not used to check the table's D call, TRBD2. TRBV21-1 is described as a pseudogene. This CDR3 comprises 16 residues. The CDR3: CASSKVASGLTDTQYF. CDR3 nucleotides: TGTGCCAGCAGCAAAGTGGCTAGCGGTCTCACAGATACGCAGTATTTT.

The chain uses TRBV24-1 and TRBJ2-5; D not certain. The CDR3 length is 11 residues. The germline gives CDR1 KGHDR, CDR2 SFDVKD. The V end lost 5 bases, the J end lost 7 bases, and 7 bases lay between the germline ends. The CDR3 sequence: CATSAERTQYF. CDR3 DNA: TGTGCCACCAGTGCGGAGAGGACCCAGTACTTC.

CDR3 DNA sequence: TGTGCCAGCTCACTCCTGACAGGGACAACAGCCGATACGCAGTATTTT. Translated, it gives CASSLLTGTTADTQYF. The chain is built from TRBV18 and TRBJ2-3; 7 positions agree with TRBD1. Germline assignment: CDR1 KGHSH and CDR2 LQKENI. J gave up 6 bases and V 4 bases, and 13 bases lay outside the gene matches. The CDR3 runs to 16 residues.

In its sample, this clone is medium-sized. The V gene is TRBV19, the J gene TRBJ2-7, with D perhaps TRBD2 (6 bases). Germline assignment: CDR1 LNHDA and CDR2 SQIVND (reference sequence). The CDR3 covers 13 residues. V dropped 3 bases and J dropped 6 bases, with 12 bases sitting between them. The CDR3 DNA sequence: TGTGCCAGTAGTATGGGACCGGGGGTCGAGCAGTACTTC. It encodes CASSMGPGVEQYF.

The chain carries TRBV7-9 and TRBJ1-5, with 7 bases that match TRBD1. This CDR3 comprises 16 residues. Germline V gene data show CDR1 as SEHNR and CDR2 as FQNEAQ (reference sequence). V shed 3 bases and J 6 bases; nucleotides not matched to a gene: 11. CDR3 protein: CASSLGSGGRGQPQHF. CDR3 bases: TGTGCCAGCAGCTTGGGTTCAGGGGGAAGGGGTCAGCCCCAGCATTTT.

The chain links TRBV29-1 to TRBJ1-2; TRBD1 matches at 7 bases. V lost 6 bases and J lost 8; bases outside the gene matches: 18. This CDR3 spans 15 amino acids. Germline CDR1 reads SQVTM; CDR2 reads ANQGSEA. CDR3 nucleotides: TGCAGCGTCCCCGAACGGGACAGCCTCGCTTACGGCTACACCTTC. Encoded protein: CSVPERDSLAYGYTF. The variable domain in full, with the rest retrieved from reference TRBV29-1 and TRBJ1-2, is SAVISQKPSRDICQRGTSLTIQCQVDSQVTMMFWYRQQPGQSLTLIATANQGSEATYESGFVIDKFPISRPNLTFSTLTVSNMSPEDSSIYLCSVPERDSLAYGYTFGSGTRLTVV.

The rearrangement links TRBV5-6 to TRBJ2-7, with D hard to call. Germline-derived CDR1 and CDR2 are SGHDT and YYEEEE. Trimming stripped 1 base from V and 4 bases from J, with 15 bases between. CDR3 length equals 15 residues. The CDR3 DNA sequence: TGTGCCAGCAGCTTGACGAGCGCCTGGCTTTACGAGCAGTACTTC. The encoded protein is CASSLTSAWLYEQYF.

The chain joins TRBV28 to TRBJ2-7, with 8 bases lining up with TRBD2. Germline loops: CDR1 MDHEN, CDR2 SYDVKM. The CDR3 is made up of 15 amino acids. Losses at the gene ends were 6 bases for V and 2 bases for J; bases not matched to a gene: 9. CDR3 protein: CASRIQRAGAYEQYF. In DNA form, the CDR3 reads TGTGCCAGCAGGATACAAAGAGCGGGAGCCTACGAGCAGTACTTC. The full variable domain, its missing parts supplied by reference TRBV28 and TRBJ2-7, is DVKVTQSSRYLVKRTGEKVFLECVQDMDHENMFWYRQDPGLGLRLIYFSYDVKMKEKGDIPEGYSVSREKKERFSLILESASTNQTSMYLCASRIQRAGAYEQYFGPGTRLTVT.